A selection of T cell receptor beta chains follows, all from one sample in a study of cytomegalovirus exposure and HLA in healthy donors. Repertoires were generated with immunoSEQ multiplex PCR, while TCRdb's copy carries only in-frame clones and drops some. The table lists 90,000 to 140,000 clones, 75% to 90% of them singletons. Sequenced input: PBMCs. These TCRs come from a young man in good health and CMV-seropositive. Each CDR3 is given with its conserved first and last residue. The D gene is left open where the match is weak. Clone size, where shown, is once, few, many, or a class for clones that have expanded.

>14|once|TRBJ1-1|NA|TRBV4-1
TGCGCCAGCAGCCAAGAGGCGGGAGGGACTGAAGCTTTCTTT
CASSQEAGGTEAFF
>14|few|TRBJ1-2|NA|TRBV6-5
TGTGCCAGCAGTTCGTACAGGGCGTTCTATGGCTACACCTTC
CASSSYRAFYGYTF
>16|once|TRBJ1-3|TRBD1|TRBV5-1
TGCGCCAGCAGCCGGACAGGGGAGAACTCTGGAAACACCATATATTTT
CASSRTGENSGNTIYF
>16|NA|TRBJ2-3|TRBD2|TRBV4-2
TGTGCCAGCAGCCAAGTATCGCGGGGGGGCAGGGATACGCAGTATTTT
CASSQVSRGGRDTQYF
>13|NA|TRBJ2-7|TRBD2|TRBV18
TGTGCCAGCTCTGCGGGGGTAAAGCTCGAGCAGTACTTC
CASSAGVKLEQYF
>14|NA|TRBJ1-5|NA|TRBV6-1
TGTGCCAGCAGTGATGCGTTCCGGAGCGGCCCCCAGCATTTT
CASSDAFRSGPQHF
>13|NA|TRBJ1-2|NA|TRBV7-9
TGTGCCAGCAGCTTTGATGCCGGGTATGGCTACACCTTC
CASSFDAGYGYTF
>14|NA|TRBJ2-7|NA|TRBV27
TGTGCCAGCAGTTTTAAGAGCGCCGGCTACGAGCAGTACTTC
CASSFKSAGYEQYF
>20|NA|TRBJ1-5|TRBD1|TRBV4-1
TGCGCCAGCAGCCAAGTGGGGAAGGGACAGGGGTTATATAGCAATCAGCCCCAGCATTTT
CASSQVGKGQGLYSNQPQHF
>17|NA|TRBJ2-2|TRBD2|TRBV4-2
TGTGCCAGCAGCCAAGGAACTAGCGGGGGGGCGATCGGGGAGCTGTTTTTT
CASSQGTSGGAIGELFF
>12|NA|TRBJ2-1|TRBD1|TRBV30
TGTGCCTGGGGACAGGGCTACAATGAGCAGTTCTTC
CAWGQGYNEQFF
>13|NA|TRBJ2-7|NA|TRBV6-5
TGTGCCAGCCTACGTCTCGGCTCCTACGAGCAGTACTTC
CASLRLGSYEQYF
>14|NA|TRBJ2-7|TRBD1|TRBV28
TGTGCCAGCTGGGAGGGGACAGGGGGGTACGAGCAGTACTTC
CASWEGTGGYEQYF
>14|once|TRBJ1-2|NA|TRBV30
TGTGCCTGGGAGAGGAAAAGCCAGAACTATGGCTACACCTTC
CAWERKSQNYGYTF
>16|NA|TRBJ2-1|NA|TRBV5-3
TGTGCCAGAAGCTTGGCGCGGCGCGAGTTCTACAATGAGCAGTTCTTC
CARSLARREFYNEQFF
>15|few|TRBJ2-1|TRBD2|TRBV6-1
TGTGCCAGCAGTCCGACTAGCGGGGGGAGGAATGAGCAGTTCTTC
CASSPTSGGRNEQFF
>15|NA|TRBJ1-6|NA|TRBV6-6
TGTGCCAGCAGTGGAAGAACTGAGCGCAATTCACCCCTCCACTTT
CASSGRTERNSPLHF
>16|NA|TRBJ2-5|NA|TRBV9
TGTGCCAGCAGCGTAGCCCCACTCCGGGGCCAAGAGACCCAGTACTTC
CASSVAPLRGQETQYF
>15|NA|TRBJ2-1|TRBD2|TRBV5-4
TGTGCCAGCAGCTTGCCTAGCGGGTCCTACAATGAGCAGTTCTTC
CASSLPSGSYNEQFF
>13|NA|TRBJ1-2|TRBD1|TRBV28
TGTGCCAGCAGAAAGGGACAGCCTTATGGCTACACCTTC
CASRKGQPYGYTF
>16|NA|TRBJ1-5|TRBD1|TRBV5-8
TGTGCCAGCAGCTCACCGGGACAGGGGGCACGGCAGCCCCAGCATTTT
CASSSPGQGARQPQHF
>16|NA|TRBJ2-5|TRBD2|TRBV30
TGTGCCCAGCAAGATACGGGACTAGCGGGGCTAGAGACCCAGTACTTC
CAQQDTGLAGLETQYF
>14|NA|TRBJ1-5|NA|TRBV15
TGTGCCACCAGCAGAGGACAAGCCCATCAGCCCCAGCATTTT
CATSRGQAHQPQHF
>17|few|TRBJ1-3|NA|TRBV28
TGTGCCAGCAGTTTGGCCGGGACATCAGTCTCTGGAAACACCATATATTTT
CASSLAGTSVSGNTIYF
>10|once|TRBJ1-2|NA|TRBV2
TGTGCCAGCACAGGGGATGGCTACACCTTC
CASTGDGYTF
>14|NA|TRBJ1-2|NA|TRBV7-2
TGTGCCAGCAGCTTAGGGGCAAAGGACTATGGCTACACCTTC
CASSLGAKDYGYTF
>13|NA|TRBJ1-3|NA|TRBV7-2
TGTGCCAGCAGCTCCCGTACTGGAAACACCATATATTTT
CASSSRTGNTIYF
>14|NA|TRBJ2-7|NA|TRBV5-1
TGCGCCAGCAGCTTGGCTAGTCGGGCCTACGAGCAGTACTTC
CASSLASRAYEQYF
>14|NA|TRBJ1-2|NA|TRBV7-2
TGTGCCAGCAGCTTAGAAAGACAGCCGTATGGCTACACCTTC
CASSLERQPYGYTF
>17|NA|TRBJ1-3|NA|TRBV18
TGTGCCAGCTCACCACCCCAACAGGTACTCTCTGGAAACACCATATATTTT
CASSPPQQVLSGNTIYF
>14|NA|TRBJ1-6|NA|TRBV10-3
TGTGCCATCCGAGGGGGAGGGAATAATTCACCCCTCCACTTT
CAIRGGGNNSPLHF
>12|NA|TRBJ1-1|NA|TRBV19
TGTGCCAGTAGACAGCTGAACACTGAAGCTTTCTTT
CASRQLNTEAFF
>14|NA|TRBJ1-6|NA|TRBV10-3
TGTGCCATCACCCTGGGCGGGGCGAATTCACCCCTCCACTTT
CAITLGGANSPLHF
>15|NA|TRBJ2-7|NA|TRBV30
TGTGCCTGGAGTGCAACCGACAGGCCCTCTTTCGAGCAGTACTTC
CAWSATDRPSFEQYF
>15|NA|TRBJ2-5|TRBD2|TRBV27
TGTGCCAGCAGTTCCGCCCGGGGGGGACAAGAGACCCAGTACTTC
CASSSARGGQETQYF
>15|NA|TRBJ2-3|NA|TRBV5-4
TGTGCCAGCAGCCTAGACAGAGTTCGCGCAGATACGCAGTATTTT
CASSLDRVRADTQYF
>15|NA|TRBJ2-7|TRBD2|TRBV4-1
TGCGCCAGCAGCCGGGTAGCGGGTTTGGCACGAGAGCAGTACTTC
CASSRVAGLAREQYF
>14|NA|TRBJ2-3|NA|TRBV6-1
TGTGCCAGCAGTGAACCGGCGGGCCCAGATACGCAGTATTTT
CASSEPAGPDTQYF
>13|once|TRBJ2-1|TRBD2|TRBV7-9
TGTGCCAGCACCAGCGCCGGGGGGGAGCGGGCATTCTTC
CASTSAGGERAFF
>13|NA|TRBJ2-3|NA|TRBV11-3
TGTGCCAGCAGCTCCTTAAGAGATGGTACGCAGTATTTT
CASSSLRDGTQYF
>14|once|TRBJ1-6|NA|TRBV19
TGTGCCAGTAGTGTCGACAGTAGAAATTCACCCCTCCACTTT
CASSVDSRNSPLHF
>14|NA|TRBJ1-1|NA|TRBV5-7
TGTGCCAGCAGCTCCAGGACAGAAAACACTGAAGCTTTCTTT
CASSSRTENTEAFF
>14|NA|TRBJ1-4|NA|TRBV30
TGTGCCTGGAGTCCGGCGACAGTGTATGAAAAACTGTTTTTT
CAWSPATVYEKLFF
>13|NA|TRBJ1-5|NA|TRBV19
TGTGCCAGTAGTATGGACACAAATCAGCCCCAGCATTTT
CASSMDTNQPQHF
>13|NA|TRBJ2-7|NA|TRBV30
TGTGCCTGGAGTGCGCAGGGGCCCCACGAGCAGTACTTC
CAWSAQGPHEQYF
>15|NA|TRBJ2-7|TRBD2|TRBV5-4
TGTGCCAGCAGCTTACCGGGACTAGCGGGGGAAGAGCAGTACTTC
CASSLPGLAGEEQYF
>18|few|TRBJ2-4|NA|TRBV5-1
TGCGCCAGCAGCTTGGACAGGGTAGAAAGATTAGCCAAAAACATTCAGTACTTC
CASSLDRVERLAKNIQYF
>14|NA|TRBJ2-3|NA|TRBV19
TGTGCCAGTAGTATCAGGAGGGCCTGGGATACGCAGTATTTT
CASSIRRAWDTQYF
>13|NA|TRBJ2-5|NA|TRBV6-6
TGTGCCAGCGACCCCGGGGGGCGGGAGACCCAGTACTTC
CASDPGGRETQYF
>17|NA|TRBJ1-2|NA|TRBV21-1
TGTGCCAGCAGCAAGAGGGAATGGGACAGGGGTGACTATGGCTACACCTTC
CASSKREWDRGDYGYTF